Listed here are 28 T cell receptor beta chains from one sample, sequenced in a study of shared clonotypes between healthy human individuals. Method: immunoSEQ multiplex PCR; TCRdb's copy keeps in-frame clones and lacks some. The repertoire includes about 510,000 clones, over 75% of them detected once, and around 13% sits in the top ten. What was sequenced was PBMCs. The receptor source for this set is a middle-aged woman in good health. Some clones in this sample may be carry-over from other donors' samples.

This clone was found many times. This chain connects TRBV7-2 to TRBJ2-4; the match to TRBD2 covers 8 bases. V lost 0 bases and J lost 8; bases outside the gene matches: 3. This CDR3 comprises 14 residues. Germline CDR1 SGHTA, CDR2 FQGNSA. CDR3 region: CASSLASGADIQYF. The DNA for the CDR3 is TGTGCCAGCAGCTTAGCTAGCGGGGCGGACATTCAGTACTTC.

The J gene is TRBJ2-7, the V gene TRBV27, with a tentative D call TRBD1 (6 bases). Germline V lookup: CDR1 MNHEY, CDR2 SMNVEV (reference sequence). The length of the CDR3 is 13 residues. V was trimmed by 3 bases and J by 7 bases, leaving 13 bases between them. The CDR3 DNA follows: TGTGCCAGCAGTTTGGGGGCAGAAACGGAGCAGTACTTC. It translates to CASSLGAETEQYF.

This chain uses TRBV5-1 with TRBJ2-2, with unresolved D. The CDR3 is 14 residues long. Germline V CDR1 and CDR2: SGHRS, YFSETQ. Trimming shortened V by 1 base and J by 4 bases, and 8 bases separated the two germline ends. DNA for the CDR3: TGCGCCAGCAGCTTGTATTCAGCCACCGGGGAGCTGTTTTTT. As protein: CASSLYSATGELFF.

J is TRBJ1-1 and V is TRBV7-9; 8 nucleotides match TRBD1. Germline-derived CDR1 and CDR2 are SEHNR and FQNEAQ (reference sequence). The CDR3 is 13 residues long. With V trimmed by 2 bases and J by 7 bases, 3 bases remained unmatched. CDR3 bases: TGTGCCAGCAGCTTAACTGGGACAGGTGAAGCTTTCTTT. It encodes CASSLTGTGEAFF.

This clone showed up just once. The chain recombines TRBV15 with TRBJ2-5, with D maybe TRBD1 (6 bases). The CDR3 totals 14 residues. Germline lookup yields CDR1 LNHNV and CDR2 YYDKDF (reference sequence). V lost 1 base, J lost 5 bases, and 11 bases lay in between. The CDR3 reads CATSRGPGAETQYF. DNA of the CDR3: TGTGCCACCAGCAGAGGACCAGGGGCGGAGACCCAGTACTTC.

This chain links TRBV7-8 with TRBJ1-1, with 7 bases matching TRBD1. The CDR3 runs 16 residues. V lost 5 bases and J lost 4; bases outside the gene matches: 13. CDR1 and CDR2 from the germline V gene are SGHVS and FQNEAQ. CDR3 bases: TGTGCCAGCAGCCCGCTGATCGCCGCAGGGGGCACTGAAGCTTTCTTT. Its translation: CASSPLIAAGGTEAFF.

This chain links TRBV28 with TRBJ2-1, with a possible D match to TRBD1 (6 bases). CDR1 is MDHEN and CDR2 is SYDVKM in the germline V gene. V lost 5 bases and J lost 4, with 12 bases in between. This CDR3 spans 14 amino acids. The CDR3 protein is CASSPRQDYNEQFF. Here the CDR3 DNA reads TGTGCCAGCAGTCCCCGACAGGATTACAATGAGCAGTTCTTC.

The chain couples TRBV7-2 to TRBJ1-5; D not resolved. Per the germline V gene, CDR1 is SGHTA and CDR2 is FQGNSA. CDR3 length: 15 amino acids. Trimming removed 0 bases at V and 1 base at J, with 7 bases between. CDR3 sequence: CASSLAHPSNQPQHF. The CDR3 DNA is TGTGCCAGCAGCTTAGCCCACCCCAGCAATCAGCCCCAGCATTTT.

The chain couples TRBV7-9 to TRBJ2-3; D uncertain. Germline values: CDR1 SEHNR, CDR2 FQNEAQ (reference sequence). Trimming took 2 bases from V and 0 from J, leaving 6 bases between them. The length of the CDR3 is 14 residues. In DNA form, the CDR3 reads TGTGCCAGCAGCTTATTACAGAGCACAGATACGCAGTATTTT. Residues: CASSLLQSTDTQYF.

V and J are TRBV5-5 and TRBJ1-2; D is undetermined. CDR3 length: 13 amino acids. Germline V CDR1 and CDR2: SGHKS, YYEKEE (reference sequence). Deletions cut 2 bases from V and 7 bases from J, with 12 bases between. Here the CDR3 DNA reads TGTGCCAGCAGCTTAGTTTCCGGTTTTGGCTACACCTTC. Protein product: CASSLVSGFGYTF.

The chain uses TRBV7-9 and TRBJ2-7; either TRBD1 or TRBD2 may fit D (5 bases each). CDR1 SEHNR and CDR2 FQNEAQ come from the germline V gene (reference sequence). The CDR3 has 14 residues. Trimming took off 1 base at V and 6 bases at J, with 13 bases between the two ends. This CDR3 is CASSLGDLRGEQYF. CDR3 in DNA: TGTGCCAGCAGCTTAGGGGACCTGAGGGGCGAGCAGTACTTC. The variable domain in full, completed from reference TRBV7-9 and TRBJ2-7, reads DTGVSQNPRHKITKRGQNVTFRCDPISEHNRLYWYRQTLGQGPEFLTYFQNEAQLEKSRLLSDRFSAERPKGSFSTLEIQRTEQGDSAMYLCASSLGDLRGEQYFGPGTRLTVT.

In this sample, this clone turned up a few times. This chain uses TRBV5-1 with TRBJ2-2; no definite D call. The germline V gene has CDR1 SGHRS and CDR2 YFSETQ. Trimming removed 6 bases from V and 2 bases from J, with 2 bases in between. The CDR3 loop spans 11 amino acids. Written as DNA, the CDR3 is TGCGCCAGCACCAACACCGGGGAGCTGTTTTTT. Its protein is CASTNTGELFF. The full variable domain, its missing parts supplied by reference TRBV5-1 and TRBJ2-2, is KAGVTQTPRYLIKTRGQQVTLSCSPISGHRSVSWYQQTPGQGLQFLFEYFSETQRNKGNFPGRFSGRQFSNSRSEMNVSTLELGDSALYLCASTNTGELFFGEGSRLTVL.

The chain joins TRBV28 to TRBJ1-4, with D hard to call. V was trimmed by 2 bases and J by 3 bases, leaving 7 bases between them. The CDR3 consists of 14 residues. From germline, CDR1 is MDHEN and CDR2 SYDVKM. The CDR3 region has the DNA TGTGCCAGCAGTTTACCCGGAGCTAATGAAAAACTGTTTTTT. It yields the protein CASSLPGANEKLFF. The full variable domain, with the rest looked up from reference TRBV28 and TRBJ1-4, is DVKVTQSSRYLVKRTGEKVFLECVQDMDHENMFWYRQDPGLGLRLIYFSYDVKMKEKGDIPEGYSVSREKKERFSLILESASTNQTSMYLCASSLPGANEKLFFGSGTQLSVL.

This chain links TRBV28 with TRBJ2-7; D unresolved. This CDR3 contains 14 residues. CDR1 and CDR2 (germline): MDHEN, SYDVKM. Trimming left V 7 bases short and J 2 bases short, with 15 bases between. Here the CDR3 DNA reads TGTGCCAGCAAAGCCCCGGACCAAACCTACGAGCAGTACTTC. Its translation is CASKAPDQTYEQYF.

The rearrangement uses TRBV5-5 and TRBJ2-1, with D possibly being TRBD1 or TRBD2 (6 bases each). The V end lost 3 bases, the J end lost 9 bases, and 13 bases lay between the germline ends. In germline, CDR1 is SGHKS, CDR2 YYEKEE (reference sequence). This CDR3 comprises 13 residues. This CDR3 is CASSWTGASEQFF. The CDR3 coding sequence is TGTGCCAGCAGCTGGACGGGGGCGAGTGAGCAGTTCTTC.

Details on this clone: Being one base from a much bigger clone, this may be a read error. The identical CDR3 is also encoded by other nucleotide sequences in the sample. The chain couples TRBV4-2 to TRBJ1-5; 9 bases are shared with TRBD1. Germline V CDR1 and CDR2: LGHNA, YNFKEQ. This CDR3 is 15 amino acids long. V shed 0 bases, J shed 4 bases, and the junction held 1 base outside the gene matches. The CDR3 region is CASSQDGTGNQPQHF. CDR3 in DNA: TGTGCCAGCAGCCAAGACGGGACAGGGAATCAGCCCCAGCATTTT.

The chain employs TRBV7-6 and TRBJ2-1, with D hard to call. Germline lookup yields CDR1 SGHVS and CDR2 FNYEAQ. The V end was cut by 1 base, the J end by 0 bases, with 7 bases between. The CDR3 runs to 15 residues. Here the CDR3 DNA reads TGTGCCAGCAGCTTAGTCGGAAGCTCCTACAATGAGCAGTTCTTC. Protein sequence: CASSLVGSSYNEQFF.

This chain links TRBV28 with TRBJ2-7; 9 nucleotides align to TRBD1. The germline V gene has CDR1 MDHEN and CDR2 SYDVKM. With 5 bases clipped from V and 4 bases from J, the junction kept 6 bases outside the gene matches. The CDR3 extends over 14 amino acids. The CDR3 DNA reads TGTGCCAGCAGTGCCGGGACAGGGACGTACGAGCAGTACTTC. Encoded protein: CASSAGTGTYEQYF.

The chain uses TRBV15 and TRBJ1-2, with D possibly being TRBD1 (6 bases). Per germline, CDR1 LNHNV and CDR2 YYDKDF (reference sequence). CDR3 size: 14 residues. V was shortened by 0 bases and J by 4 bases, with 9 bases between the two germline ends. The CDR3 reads CATSRETGPYGYTF. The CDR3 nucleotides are TGTGCCACCAGCAGAGAAACAGGGCCCTATGGCTACACCTTC.

The CDR3 loop reads CASSLSGGSLVTQYF. In nucleotides, the CDR3 is TGTGCCAGCAGCTTATCTGGCGGGAGCTTAGTGACCCAGTACTTC. The chain recombines TRBV7-2 with TRBJ2-5, with TRBD2 matching 7 bases. CDR3 length: 15 residues. The germline CDR1 and CDR2 sequences are SGHTA and FQGNSA. V was clipped by 2 bases and J by 7 bases; unmatched bases: 10.

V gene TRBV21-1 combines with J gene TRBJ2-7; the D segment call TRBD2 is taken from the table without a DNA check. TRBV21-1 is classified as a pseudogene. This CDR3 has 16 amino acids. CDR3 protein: CASSSGAGGPTYEQYF. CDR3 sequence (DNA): TGTGCCAGCAGCAGCGGGGCGGGAGGGCCTACCTACGAGCAGTACTTC.

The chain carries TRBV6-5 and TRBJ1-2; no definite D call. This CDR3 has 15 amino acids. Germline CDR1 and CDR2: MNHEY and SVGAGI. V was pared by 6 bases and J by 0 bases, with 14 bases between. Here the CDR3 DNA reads TGTGCCAGCAGCTCCCCCGGACTAACTAACTATGGCTACACCTTC. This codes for CASSSPGLTNYGYTF.

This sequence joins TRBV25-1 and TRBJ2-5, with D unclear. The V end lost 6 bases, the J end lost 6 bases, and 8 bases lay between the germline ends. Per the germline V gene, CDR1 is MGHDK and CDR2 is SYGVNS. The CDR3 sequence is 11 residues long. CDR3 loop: CASSEMQTQYF. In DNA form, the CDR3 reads TGTGCCAGCAGCGAGATGCAGACCCAGTACTTC.

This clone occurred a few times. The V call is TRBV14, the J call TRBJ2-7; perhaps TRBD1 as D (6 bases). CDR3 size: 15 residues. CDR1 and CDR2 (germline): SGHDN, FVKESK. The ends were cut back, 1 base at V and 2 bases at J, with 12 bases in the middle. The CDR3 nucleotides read TGTGCCAGCAGCCAAGGACAGGTCTCAACCTACGAGCAGTACTTC. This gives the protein CASSQGQVSTYEQYF.

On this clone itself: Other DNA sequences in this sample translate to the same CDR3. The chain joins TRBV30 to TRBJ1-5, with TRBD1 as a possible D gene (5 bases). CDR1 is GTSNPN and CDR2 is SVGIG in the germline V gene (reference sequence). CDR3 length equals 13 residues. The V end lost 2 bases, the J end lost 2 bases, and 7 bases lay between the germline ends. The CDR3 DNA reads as TGTGCCTGGAGTACGGGGGGCAATCAGCCCCAGCATTTT. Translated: CAWSTGGNQPQHF.

The chain's CDR3 is CASSSTSLSTDTQYF. The CDR3 nucleotides are TGTGCCAGCAGTTCGACTAGCCTTAGCACAGATACGCAGTATTTT. This chain uses TRBV6-1 with TRBJ2-3, with TRBD2 matching 7 bases. J was trimmed by 0 bases and V by 5 bases; bases with no gene match: 5. Germline CDR1 reads MNHNS; CDR2 reads SASEGT. The CDR3 is 15 amino acids.

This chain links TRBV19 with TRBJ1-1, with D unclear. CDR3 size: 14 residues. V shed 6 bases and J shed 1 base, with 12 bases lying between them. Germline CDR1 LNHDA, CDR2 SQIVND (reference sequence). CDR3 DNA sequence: TGTGCCAGTAGGGCTGACTGGGGGAACACTGAAGCTTTCTTT. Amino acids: CASRADWGNTEAFF.

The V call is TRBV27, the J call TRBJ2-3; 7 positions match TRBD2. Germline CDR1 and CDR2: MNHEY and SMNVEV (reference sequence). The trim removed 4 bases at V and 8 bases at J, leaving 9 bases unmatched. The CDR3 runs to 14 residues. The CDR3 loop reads CASSWGGRVGTQYF. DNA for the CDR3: TGTGCCAGCAGTTGGGGGGGACGAGTAGGTACGCAGTATTTT.